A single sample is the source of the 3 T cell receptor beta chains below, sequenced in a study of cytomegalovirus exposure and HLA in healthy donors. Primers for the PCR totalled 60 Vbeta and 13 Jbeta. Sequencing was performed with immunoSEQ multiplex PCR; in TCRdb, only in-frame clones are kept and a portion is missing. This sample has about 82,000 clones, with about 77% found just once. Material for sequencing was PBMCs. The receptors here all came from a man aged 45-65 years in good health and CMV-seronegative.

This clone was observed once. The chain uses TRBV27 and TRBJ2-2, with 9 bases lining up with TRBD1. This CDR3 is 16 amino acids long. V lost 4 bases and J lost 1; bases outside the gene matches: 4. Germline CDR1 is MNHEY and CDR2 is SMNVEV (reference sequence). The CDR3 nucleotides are TGTGCCAGCAGTTGGGAGGGACAGGGGAACACCGGGGAGCTGTTTTTT. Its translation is CASSWEGQGNTGELFF.

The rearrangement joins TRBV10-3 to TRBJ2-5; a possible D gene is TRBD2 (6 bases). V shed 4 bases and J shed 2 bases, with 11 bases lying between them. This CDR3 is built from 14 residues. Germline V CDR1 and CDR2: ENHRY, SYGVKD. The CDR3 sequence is CAISGNGGQETQYF. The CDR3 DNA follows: TGTGCCATCAGTGGAAACGGGGGACAAGAGACCCAGTACTTC.

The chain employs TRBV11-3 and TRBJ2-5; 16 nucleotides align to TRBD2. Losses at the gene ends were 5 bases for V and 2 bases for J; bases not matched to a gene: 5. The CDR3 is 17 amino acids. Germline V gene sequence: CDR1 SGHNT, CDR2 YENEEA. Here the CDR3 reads CASSPGTSGGGQETQYF. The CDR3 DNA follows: TGTGCCAGCAGCCCTGGGACTAGCGGGGGGGGTCAAGAGACCCAGTACTTC.